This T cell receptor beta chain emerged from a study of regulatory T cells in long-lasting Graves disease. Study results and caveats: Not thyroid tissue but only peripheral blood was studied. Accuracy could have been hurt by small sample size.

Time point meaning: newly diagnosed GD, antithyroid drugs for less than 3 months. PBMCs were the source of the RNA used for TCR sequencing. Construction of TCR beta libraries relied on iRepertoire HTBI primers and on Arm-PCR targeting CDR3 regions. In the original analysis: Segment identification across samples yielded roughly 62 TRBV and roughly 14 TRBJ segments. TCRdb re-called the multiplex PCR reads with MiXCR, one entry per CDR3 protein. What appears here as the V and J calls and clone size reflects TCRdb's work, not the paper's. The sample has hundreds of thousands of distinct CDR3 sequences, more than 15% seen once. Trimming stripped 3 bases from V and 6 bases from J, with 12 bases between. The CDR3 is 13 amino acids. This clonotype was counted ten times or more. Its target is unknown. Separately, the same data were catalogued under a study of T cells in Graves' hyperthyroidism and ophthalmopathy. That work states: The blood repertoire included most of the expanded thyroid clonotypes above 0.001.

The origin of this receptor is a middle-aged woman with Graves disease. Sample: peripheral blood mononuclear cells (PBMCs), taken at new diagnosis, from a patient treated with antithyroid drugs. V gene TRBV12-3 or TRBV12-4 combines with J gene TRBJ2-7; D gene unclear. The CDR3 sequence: CASSFDIRGEQYF. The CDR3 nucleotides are TGTGCCAGCAGTTTTGATATTAGAGGCGAGCAGTACTTC.